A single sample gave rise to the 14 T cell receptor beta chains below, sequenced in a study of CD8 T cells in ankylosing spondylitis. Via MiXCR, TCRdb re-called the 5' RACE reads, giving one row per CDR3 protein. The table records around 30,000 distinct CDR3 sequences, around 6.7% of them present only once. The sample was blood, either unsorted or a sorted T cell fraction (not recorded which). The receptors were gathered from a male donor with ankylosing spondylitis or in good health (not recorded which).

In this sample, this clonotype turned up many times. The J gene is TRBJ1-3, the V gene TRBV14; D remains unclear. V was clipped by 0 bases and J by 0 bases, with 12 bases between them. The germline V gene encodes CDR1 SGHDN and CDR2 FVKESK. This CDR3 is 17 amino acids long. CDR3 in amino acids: CASSQDRGRFSGNTIYF. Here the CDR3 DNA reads TGTGCCAGCAGCCAAGATCGGGGAAGGTTCTCTGGAAACACCATATATTTT.

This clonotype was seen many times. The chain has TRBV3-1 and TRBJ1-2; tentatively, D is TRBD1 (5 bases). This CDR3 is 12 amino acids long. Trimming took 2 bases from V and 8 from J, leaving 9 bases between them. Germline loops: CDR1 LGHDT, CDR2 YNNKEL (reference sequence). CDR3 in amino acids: CASSQNRFGYTF. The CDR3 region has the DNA TGTGCCAGCAGCCAAAACAGGTTCGGCTACACCTTC. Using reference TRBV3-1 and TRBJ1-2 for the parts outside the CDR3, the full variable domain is DTAVSQTPKYLVTQMGNDKSIKCEQNLGHDTMYWYKQDSKKFLKIMFSYNNKELIINETVPNRFSPKSPDKAHLNLHINSLELGDSAVYFCASSQNRFGYTFGSGTRLTVV.

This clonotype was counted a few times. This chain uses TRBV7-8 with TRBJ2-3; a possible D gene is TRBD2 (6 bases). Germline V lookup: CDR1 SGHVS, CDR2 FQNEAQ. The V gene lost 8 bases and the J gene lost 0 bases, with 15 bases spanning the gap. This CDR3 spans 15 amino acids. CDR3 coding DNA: TGTGCCAGCGAGTCGGGACTTCTTAGCACAGATACGCAGTATTTT. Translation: CASESGLLSTDTQYF.

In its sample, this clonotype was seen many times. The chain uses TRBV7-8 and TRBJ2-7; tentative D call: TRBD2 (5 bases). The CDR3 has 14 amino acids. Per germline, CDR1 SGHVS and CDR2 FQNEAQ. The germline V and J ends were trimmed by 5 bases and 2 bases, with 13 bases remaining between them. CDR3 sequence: CASSLTTTTYEQYF. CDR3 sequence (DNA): TGTGCCAGCAGCCTAACGACTACCACCTACGAGCAGTACTTC.

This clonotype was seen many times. In DNA form, the CDR3 reads TGTGCCAGCAGCTTGTTAGGATCAGGGGCCATCCTATTCTACGAGCAGTACTTC. Translation gives CASSLLGSGAILFYEQYF. The V and J genes are TRBV5-5 and TRBJ2-7; tentatively, D is TRBD1 (6 bases). V dropped 1 base and J dropped 3 bases, with 23 bases sitting between them. Per the germline V gene, CDR1 is SGHKS and CDR2 is YYEKEE (reference sequence). The CDR3 covers 18 residues.

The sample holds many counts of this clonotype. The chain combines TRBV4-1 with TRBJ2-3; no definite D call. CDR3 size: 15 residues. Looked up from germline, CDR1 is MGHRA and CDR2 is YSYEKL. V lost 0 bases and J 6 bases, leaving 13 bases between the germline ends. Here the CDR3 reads CASSQELSTGDTQYF. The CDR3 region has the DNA TGCGCCAGCAGCCAAGAGCTGTCCACCGGGGATACGCAGTATTTT.

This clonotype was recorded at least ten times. The CDR3 is CAFFPGTGSPKNIQYF. The CDR3 coding sequence is TGCGCCTTCTTTCCCGGGACAGGGAGTCCCAAAAACATTCAGTACTTC. The chain employs TRBV23-1 and TRBJ2-4; TRBD1 matches at 9 bases. TRBV23-1 is flagged as an ORF with uncertain function. This CDR3 spans 16 amino acids. V shed 11 bases, J shed 2 bases, and the junction held 13 bases outside the gene matches.

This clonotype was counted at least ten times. The CDR3 loop reads CASSFWAGDEQYF. The CDR3 region has the DNA TGTGCCAGCAGCTTTTGGGCGGGAGACGAGCAGTACTTC. The chain links TRBV5-6 to TRBJ2-7; 7 bases fit TRBD2. There are 13 residues in the CDR3. Trimming took 2 bases from V and 5 from J; bases not matched to a gene: 4. From germline, CDR1 is SGHDT and CDR2 YYEEEE. The full variable domain, rest sourced from reference TRBV5-6 and TRBJ2-7, is DAGVTQSPTHLIKTRGQQVTLRCSPKSGHDTVSWYQQALGQGPQFIFQYYEEEERQRGNFPDRFSGHQFPNYSSELNVNALLLGDSALYLCASSFWAGDEQYFGPGTRLTVT.

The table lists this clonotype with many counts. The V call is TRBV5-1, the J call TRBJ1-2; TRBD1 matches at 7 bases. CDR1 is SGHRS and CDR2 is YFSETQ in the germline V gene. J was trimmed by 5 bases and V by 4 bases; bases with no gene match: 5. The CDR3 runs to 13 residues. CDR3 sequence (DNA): TGCGCCAGCAGCGGGGACAGCCAATATGGCTACACCTTC. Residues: CASSGDSQYGYTF.

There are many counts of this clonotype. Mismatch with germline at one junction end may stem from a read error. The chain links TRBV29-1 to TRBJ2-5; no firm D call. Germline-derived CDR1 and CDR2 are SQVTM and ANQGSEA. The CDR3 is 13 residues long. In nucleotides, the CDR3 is TGCAGCGTCGAAGGGTCGGAAGGAGAGACCCAGTACTTC. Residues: CSVEGSEGETQYF.

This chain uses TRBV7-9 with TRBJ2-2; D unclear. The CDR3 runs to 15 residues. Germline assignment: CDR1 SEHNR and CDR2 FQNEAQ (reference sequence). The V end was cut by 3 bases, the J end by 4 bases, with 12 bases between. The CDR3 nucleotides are TGTGCCAGCAGCTTGACGTTAGGGTCCACCGGGGAGCTGTTTTTT. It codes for CASSLTLGSTGELFF.

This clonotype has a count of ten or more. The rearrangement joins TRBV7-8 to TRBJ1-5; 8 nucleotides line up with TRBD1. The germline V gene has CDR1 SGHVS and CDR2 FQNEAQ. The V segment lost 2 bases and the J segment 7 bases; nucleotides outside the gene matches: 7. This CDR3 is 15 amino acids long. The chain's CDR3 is CASSLQDRAGQPQHF. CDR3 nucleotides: TGTGCCAGCAGCTTACAGGACAGGGCAGGGCAGCCCCAGCATTTT.

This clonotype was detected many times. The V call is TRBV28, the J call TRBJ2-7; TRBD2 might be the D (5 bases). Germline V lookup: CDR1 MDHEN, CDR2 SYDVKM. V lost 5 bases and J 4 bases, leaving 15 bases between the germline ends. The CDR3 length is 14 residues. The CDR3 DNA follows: TGTGCCAGCAGTCCCCAGGCGGGTCAATACGAGCAGTACTTC. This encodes CASSPQAGQYEQYF.

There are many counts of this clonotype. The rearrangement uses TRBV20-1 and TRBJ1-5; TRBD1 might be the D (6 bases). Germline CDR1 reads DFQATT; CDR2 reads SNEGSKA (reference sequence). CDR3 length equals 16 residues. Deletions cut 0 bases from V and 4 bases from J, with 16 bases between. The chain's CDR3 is CSARDPGGTINQPQHF. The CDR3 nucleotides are TGCAGTGCTAGAGATCCGGGAGGGACAATAAATCAGCCCCAGCATTTT.